These 8 T cell receptor beta chains were sequenced from one sample in a study of Graves' ophthalmopathy and Graves' hyperthyroidism. RNA transcripts yielded amplified TCR beta CDR3 regions. The first-round RT-PCR employed HTBI primers together with the Qiagen OneStep RT-PCR kit. A multiplex PCR was then performed as the second round. Via MiXCR, TCRdb re-called the multiplex PCR reads, giving one row per CDR3 protein. This sample has about 700,000 distinct CDR3 sequences; about two fifths occur once, and the top ten carry over 2.5%. The source material was peripheral blood. The receptors stem from an adult man with Graves' ophthalmopathy.

The table lists this clonotype with a few counts. V and J are TRBV11-2 and TRBJ2-7, with 9 nucleotides matching TRBD2. Germline trimming cut 5 bases from V and 0 bases from J; bases unmatched to any gene: 8. Germline assignment: CDR1 SGHAT and CDR2 FQNNGV. This CDR3 contains 16 residues. The CDR3 DNA sequence: TGTGCCAGCAGCCCTTTAGCGGGAGAACCCTCCTACGAGCAGTACTTC. Its protein is CASSPLAGEPSYEQYF. Full variable domain (remainder filled in from reference TRBV11-2 and TRBJ2-7): EAGVAQSPRYKIIEKRQSVAFWCNPISGHATLYWYQQILGQGPKLLIQFQNNGVVDDSQLPKDRFSAERLKGVDSTLKIQPAKLEDSAVYLCASSPLAGEPSYEQYFGPGTRLTVT.

The chain carries TRBV29-1 and TRBJ1-2; 9 bases match TRBD1. With 8 bases clipped from V and 1 base from J, the junction kept 11 bases outside the gene matches. CDR3 length equals 15 residues. The V gene's germline CDR1 is SQVTM and CDR2 ANQGSEA. The CDR3 loop is CSLVRTGDFNYGYTF. Written as DNA, the CDR3 is TGCAGCTTAGTGCGGACAGGGGACTTTAACTATGGCTACACCTTC.

The chain couples TRBV7-9 to TRBJ2-6, with D perhaps TRBD1 or TRBD2 (5 bases each). The CDR3 has 17 residues. Trimming stripped 6 bases from V and 0 bases from J, with 15 bases between. Germline V gives CDR1 SEHNR, CDR2 FQNEAQ (reference sequence). Written as DNA, the CDR3 is TGTGCCAGCAGTTACGGGGCGGTCCGCTCTGGGGCCAACGTCCTGACTTTC. Translation: CASSYGAVRSGANVLTF.

As concerns this clonotype: Germline and junction disagree at one end, which may indicate a read error. This chain uses TRBV20-1 with TRBJ2-6; TRBD2 is a possible D gene (5 bases). The germline gives CDR1 DFQATT, CDR2 SNEGSKA (reference sequence). This CDR3 comprises 11 residues. The CDR3 protein is CSAREGETEAF. The CDR3 DNA reads as TGCAGTGCGAGAGAGGGAGAGACTGAAGCTTTC.

This clonotype was observed many times. The CDR3 nucleotides are TGTGCCATCAGTGAGTCAGAGAACGCGAACACCGGGGAGCTGTTTTTT. Residues: CAISESENANTGELFF. The rearrangement uses TRBV10-3 and TRBJ2-2; D call uncertain. The CDR3 totals 16 residues. Germline CDR1 is ENHRY and CDR2 is SYGVKD. The V end was cut by 0 bases, the J end by 0 bases, with 8 bases between.

V is TRBV6-6 and J is TRBJ2-5, with 10 bases that match TRBD2. The CDR3 runs to 17 residues. Germline V CDR1 and CDR2: MNHNY, SVGAGI (reference sequence). Trimming removed 4 bases from V and 1 base from J; junction bases left unmatched: 9. The CDR3 DNA sequence: TGTGCCAGCAGTTTCGGGACAGCGGGGGGGTTCCAAGAGACCCAGTACTTC. This codes for CASSFGTAGGFQETQYF.

This clonotype was seen only once. The V and J genes are TRBV29-1 and TRBJ1-2; 7 nucleotides align to TRBD1. CDR1 SQVTM and CDR2 ANQGSEA come from the germline V gene. The CDR3 loop spans 13 amino acids. J gave up 2 bases and V 3 bases, and 3 bases lay outside the gene matches. CDR3 DNA sequence: TGCAGCGTTGATACAGGGGAAAACTATGGCTACACCTTC. It codes for CSVDTGENYGYTF.

V and J are TRBV7-9 and TRBJ2-7; 7 bases line up with TRBD2. The germline CDR1 and CDR2 sequences are SEHNR and FQNEAQ (reference sequence). V gave up 1 base and J gave up 0 bases; unmatched junction bases: 6. This CDR3 region has 16 residues. This CDR3 reads CASSLGGGGTSYEQYF. The CDR3 nucleotides read TGTGCCAGCAGCTTAGGGGGGGGTGGCACCTCCTACGAGCAGTACTTC.